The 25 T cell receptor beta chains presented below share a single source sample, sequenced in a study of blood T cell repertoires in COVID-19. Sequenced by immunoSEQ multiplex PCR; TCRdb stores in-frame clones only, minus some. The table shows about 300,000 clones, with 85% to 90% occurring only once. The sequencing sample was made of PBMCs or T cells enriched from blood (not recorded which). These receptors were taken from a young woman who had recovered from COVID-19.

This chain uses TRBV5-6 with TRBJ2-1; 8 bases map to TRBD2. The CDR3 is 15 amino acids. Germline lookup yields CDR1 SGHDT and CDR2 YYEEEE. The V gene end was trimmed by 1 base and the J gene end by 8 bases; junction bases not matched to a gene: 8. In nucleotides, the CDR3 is TGTGCCAGCAGCTTGTGGGTCAGCGGGAGTGATGAGCAGTTCTTC. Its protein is CASSLWVSGSDEQFF.

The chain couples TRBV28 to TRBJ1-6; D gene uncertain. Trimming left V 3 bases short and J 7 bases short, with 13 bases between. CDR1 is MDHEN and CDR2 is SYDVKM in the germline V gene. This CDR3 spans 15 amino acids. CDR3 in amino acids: CASSFIVRYNSPLHF. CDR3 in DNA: TGTGCCAGCAGTTTTATAGTCCGATACAATTCACCCCTCCACTTT.

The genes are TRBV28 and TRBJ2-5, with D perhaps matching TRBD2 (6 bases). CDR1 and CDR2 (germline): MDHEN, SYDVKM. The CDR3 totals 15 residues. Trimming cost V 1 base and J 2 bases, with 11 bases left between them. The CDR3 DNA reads TGTGCCAGCAGTTTATCCGGGAGCCAACAAGAGACCCAGTACTTC. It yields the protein CASSLSGSQQETQYF.

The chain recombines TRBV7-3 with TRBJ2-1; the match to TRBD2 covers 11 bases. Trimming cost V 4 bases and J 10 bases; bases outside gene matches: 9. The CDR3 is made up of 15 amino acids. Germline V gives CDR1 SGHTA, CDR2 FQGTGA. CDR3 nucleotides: TGTGCCAGCAGCTCTAGCGGGAGGCCCCCGGAGGAGCAGTTCTTC. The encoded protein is CASSSSGRPPEEQFF.

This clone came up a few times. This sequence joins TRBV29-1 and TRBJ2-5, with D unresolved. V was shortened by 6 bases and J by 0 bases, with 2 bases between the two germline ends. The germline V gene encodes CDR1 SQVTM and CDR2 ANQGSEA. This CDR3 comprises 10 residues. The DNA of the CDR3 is TGCAGCGTCAACCAAGAGACCCAGTACTTC. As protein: CSVNQETQYF.

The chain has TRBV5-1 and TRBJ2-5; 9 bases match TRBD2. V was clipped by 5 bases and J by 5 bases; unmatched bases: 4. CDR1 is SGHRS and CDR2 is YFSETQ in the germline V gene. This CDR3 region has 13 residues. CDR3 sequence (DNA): TGCGCCAGCAGGATCGGACTAGCGGAGACCCAGTACTTC. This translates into CASRIGLAETQYF.

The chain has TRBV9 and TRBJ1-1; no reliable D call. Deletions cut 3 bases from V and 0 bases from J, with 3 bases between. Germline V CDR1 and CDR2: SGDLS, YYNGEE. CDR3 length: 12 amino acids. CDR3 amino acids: CASSGVNTEAFF. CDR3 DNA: TGTGCCAGCAGCGGAGTGAACACTGAAGCTTTCTTT.

CDR3 DNA sequence: TGTGCCACCAGTGTAGCTAGAAGCAATGAGCAGTTCTTC. Amino acids: CATSVARSNEQFF. The gene calls are TRBV24-1 and TRBJ2-1; D unclear. Germline CDR1 and CDR2: KGHDR and SFDVKD. Trimming took 5 bases from V and 6 from J, leaving 10 bases between them. CDR3 length: 13 amino acids.

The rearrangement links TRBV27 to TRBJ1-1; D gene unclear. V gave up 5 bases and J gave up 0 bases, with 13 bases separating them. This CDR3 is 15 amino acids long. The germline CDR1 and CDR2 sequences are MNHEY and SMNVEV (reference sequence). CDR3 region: CASSRGSNMNTEAFF. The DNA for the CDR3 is TGTGCCAGCAGTCGGGGTTCGAACATGAACACTGAAGCTTTCTTT.

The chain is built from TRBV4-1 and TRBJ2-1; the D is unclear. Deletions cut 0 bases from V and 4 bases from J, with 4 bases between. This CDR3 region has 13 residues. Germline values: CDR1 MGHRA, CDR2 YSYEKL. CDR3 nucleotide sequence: TGCGCCAGCAGCCAAGATATATACAATGAGCAGTTCTTC. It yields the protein CASSQDIYNEQFF.

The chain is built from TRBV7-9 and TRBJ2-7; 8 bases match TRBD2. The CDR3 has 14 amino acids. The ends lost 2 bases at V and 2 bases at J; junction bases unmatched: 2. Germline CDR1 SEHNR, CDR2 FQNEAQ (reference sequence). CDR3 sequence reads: CASSLFGGAYEQYF. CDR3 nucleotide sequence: TGTGCCAGCAGCTTATTCGGGGGGGCCTACGAGCAGTACTTC.

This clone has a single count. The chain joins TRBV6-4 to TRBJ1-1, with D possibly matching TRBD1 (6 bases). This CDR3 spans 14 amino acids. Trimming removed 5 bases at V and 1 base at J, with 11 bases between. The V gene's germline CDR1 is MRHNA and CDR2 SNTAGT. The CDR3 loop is CASSRDTENTEAFF. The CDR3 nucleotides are TGTGCCAGCAGTAGGGACACAGAGAACACTGAAGCTTTCTTT.

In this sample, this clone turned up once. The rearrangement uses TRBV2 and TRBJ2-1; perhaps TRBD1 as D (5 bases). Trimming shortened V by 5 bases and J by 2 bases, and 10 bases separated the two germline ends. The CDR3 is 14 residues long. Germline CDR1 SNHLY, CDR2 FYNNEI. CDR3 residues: CASSLAGPYNEQFF. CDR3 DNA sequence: TGTGCCAGCAGTCTGGCAGGGCCCTACAATGAGCAGTTCTTC.

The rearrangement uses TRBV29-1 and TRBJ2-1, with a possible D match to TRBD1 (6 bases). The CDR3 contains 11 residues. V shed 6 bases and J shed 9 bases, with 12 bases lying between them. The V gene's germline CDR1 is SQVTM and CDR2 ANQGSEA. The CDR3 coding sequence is TGCAGCGTCGGGCAGGGGACTGAGCAGTTCTTC. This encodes CSVGQGTEQFF.

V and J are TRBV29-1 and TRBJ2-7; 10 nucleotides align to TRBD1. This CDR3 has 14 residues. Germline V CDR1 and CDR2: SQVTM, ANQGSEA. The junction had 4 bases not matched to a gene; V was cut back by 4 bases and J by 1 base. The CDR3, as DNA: TGCAGCGTTGGGGGACAGGGGCTATCCTACGAGCAGTACTTC. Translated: CSVGGQGLSYEQYF.

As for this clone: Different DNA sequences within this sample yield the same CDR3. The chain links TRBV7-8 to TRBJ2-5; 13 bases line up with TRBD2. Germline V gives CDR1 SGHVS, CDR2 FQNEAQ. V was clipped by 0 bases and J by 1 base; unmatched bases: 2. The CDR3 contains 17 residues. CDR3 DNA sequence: TGTGCCAGCAGCTTAGCGGGACTAGCGGGAACCCAAGAGACCCAGTACTTC. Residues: CASSLAGLAGTQETQYF.

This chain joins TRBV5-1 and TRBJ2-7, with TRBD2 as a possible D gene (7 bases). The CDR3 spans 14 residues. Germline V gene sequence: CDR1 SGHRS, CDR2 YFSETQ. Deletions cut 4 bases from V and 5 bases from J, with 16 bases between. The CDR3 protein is CASSPGGVTDEQYF. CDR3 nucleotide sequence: TGCGCCAGCAGCCCGGGGGGCGTCACGGACGAGCAGTACTTC. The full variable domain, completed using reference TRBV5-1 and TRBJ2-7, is KAGVTQTPRYLIKTRGQQVTLSCSPISGHRSVSWYQQTPGQGLQFLFEYFSETQRNKGNFPGRFSGRQFSNSRSEMNVSTLELGDSALYLCASSPGGVTDEQYFGPGTRLTVT.

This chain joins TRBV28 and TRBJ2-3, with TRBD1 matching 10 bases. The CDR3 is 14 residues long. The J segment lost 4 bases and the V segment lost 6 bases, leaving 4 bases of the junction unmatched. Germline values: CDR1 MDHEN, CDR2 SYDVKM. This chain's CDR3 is CASRTGQGSDTQYF. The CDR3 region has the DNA TGTGCCAGCAGGACGGGACAGGGGTCAGATACGCAGTATTTT.

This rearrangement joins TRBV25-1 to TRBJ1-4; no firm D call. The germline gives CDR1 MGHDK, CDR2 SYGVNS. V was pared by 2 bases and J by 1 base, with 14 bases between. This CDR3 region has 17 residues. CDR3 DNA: TGTGCCAGCAGTGAAGTGGCCCCCACAATAACTAATGAAAAACTGTTTTTT. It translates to CASSEVAPTITNEKLFF.

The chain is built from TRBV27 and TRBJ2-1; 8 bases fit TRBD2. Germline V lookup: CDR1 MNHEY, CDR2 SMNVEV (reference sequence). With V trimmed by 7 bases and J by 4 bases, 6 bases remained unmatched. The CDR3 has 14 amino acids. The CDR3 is CASNRLASYNEQFF. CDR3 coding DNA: TGTGCCAGCAACAGACTAGCGTCATACAATGAGCAGTTCTTC.

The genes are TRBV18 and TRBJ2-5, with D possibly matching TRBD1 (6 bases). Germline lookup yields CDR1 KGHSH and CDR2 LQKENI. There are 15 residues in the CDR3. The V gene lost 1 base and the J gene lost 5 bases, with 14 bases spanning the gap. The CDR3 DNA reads TGTGCCAGCTCACCACGTGGGGGCTCTGGTGAGACCCAGTACTTC. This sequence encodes CASSPRGGSGETQYF.

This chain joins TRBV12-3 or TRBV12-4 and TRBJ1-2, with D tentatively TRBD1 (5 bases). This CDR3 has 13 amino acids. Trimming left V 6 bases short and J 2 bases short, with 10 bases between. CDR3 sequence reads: CASSFRANYGYTF. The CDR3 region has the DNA TGTGCCAGCAGCTTCAGGGCGAACTATGGCTACACCTTC.

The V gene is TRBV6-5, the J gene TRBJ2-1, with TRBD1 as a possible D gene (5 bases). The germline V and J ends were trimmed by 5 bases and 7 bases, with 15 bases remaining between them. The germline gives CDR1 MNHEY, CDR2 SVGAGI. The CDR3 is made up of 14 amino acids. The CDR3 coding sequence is TGTGCCAGCAGTCCCCGATCAGCAGGGAATGAGCAGTTCTTC. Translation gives CASSPRSAGNEQFF.

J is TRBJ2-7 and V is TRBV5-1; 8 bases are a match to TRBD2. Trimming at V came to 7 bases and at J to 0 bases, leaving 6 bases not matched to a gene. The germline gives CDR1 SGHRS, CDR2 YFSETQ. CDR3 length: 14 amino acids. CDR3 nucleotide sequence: TGCGCCAGCTCTGGCGGGAGGAGCTCCTACGAGCAGTACTTC. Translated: CASSGGRSSYEQYF.

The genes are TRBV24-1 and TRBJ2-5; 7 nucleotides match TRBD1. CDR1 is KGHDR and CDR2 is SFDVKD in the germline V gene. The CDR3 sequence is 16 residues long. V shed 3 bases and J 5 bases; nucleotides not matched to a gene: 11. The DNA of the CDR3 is TGTGCCACCAGTGATCCGACCGGCCCGACAGGGGAGACCCAGTACTTC. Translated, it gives CATSDPTGPTGETQYF.